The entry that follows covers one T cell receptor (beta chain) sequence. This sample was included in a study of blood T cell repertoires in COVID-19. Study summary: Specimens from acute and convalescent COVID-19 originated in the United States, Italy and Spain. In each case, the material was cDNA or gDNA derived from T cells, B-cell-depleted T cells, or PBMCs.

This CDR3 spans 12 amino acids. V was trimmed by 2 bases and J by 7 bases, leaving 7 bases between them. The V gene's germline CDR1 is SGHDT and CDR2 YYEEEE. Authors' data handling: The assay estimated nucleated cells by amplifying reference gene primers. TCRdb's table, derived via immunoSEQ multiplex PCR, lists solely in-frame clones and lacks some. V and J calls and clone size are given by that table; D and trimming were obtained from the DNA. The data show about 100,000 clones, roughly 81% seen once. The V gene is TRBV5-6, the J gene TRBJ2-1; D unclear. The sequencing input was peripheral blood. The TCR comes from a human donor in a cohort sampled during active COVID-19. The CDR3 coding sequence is TGTGCCAGCAGCTTTGGGCTAAATGAGCAGTTCTTC. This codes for CASSFGLNEQFF. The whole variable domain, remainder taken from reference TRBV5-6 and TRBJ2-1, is DAGVTQSPTHLIKTRGQQVTLRCSPKSGHDTVSWYQQALGQGPQFIFQYYEEEERQRGNFPDRFSGHQFPNYSSELNVNALLLGDSALYLCASSFGLNEQFFGPGTRLTVL.